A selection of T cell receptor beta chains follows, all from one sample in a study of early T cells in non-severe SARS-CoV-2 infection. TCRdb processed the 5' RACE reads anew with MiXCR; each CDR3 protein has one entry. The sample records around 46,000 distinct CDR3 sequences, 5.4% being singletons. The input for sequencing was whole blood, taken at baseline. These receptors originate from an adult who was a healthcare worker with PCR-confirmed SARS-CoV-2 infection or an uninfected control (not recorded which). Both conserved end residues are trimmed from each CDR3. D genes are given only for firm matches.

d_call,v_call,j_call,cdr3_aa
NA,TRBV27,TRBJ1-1,ASSLPGRNTEAF
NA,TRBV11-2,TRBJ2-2,ASSLDFQMNTGELF
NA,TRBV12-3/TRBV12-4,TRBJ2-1,ASSLIGNEQF
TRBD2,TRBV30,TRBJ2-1,AWSVQLAGSNEQF
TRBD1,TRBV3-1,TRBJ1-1,ASSRSTGGGTEAF
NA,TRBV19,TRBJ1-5,ASSPSNQPQH
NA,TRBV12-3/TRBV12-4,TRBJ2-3,ASSFRGDTQY
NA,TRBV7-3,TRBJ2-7,ASSLSRNSYEQY
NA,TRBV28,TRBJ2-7,ASSLPGRRGLNEQY
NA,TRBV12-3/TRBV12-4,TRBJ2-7,ASSPYAGYEQY
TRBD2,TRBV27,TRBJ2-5,ASSLFWTSGRWQETQY
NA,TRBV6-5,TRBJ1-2,ASSYSSALPYGYT
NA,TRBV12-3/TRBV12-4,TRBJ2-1,ASTPTLSYNEQF
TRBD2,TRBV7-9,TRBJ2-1,ASSLLAGGPIDEQF
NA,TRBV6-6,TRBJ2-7,ASNQRDFGSYEQY
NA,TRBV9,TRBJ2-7,ASSFQPGFSYEQY
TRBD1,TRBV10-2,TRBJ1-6,ASSGRQGADNSPLH
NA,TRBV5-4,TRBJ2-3,ASSLVLTDTDTQY
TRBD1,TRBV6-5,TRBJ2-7,ASSYRDRAYEQY
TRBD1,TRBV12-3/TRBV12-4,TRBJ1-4,ASSWGTGSEKLF
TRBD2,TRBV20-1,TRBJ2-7,SASTGTSGRPYEQY
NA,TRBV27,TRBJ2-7,ASSSAGSYEQY
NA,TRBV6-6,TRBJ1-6,ASSYNNPRNNSPLH
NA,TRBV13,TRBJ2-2,ASSHHLRGLNTGELF
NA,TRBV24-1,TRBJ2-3,ATSDQLDSYTQY
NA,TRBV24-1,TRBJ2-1,ATSDPTGAARHEQF
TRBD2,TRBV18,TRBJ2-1,ASSPLTSGRNEQF
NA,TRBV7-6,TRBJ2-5,ASSPQGGGETQY
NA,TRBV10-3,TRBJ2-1,ASSGTPSPHNEQF
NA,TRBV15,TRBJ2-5,ATSGRWLRSETQY
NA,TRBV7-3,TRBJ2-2,ASSLSRLVHGELF
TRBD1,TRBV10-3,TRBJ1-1,AISAGQGNTEAF
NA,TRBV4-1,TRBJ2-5,ASSLRRGGIETQY
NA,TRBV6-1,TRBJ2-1,ASSEQSNNEQF
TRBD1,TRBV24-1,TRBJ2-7,ATSGPGTVGEQY
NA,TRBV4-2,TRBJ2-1,ASSQVSEGNEQF
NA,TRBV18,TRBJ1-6,ASSPREHNSPLH
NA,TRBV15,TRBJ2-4,ATSRDSRDLDIQY
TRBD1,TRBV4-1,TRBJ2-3,ASSHPETGGQSSTDTQY
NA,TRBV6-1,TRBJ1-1,ASSGLGTEAF
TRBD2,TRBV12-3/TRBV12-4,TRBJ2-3,ASRSGRADTDTQY
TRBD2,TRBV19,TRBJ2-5,ASSIGGGRGETQY
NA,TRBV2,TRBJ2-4,ASSEEKQTSAKNIQY
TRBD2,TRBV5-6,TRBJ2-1,ASSALATSYNEQF
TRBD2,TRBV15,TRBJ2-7,ATSSVGGSLNYEQY
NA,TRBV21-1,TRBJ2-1,ASSKGDPWNEQF
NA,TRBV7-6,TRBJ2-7,ASSLDSGAGEQY
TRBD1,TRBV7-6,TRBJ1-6,ASSSWGDRTGSPLH
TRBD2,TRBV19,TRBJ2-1,ASSIGLAGAYNEQF
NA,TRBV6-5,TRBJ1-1,ASGGQGTFTEAF
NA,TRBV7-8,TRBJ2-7,ASSNRGFGTRAYEQY
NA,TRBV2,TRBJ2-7,ASRSPRQSYEQY
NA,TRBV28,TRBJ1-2,ASSSTRGYT
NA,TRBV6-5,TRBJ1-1,ASTQPGSGAF